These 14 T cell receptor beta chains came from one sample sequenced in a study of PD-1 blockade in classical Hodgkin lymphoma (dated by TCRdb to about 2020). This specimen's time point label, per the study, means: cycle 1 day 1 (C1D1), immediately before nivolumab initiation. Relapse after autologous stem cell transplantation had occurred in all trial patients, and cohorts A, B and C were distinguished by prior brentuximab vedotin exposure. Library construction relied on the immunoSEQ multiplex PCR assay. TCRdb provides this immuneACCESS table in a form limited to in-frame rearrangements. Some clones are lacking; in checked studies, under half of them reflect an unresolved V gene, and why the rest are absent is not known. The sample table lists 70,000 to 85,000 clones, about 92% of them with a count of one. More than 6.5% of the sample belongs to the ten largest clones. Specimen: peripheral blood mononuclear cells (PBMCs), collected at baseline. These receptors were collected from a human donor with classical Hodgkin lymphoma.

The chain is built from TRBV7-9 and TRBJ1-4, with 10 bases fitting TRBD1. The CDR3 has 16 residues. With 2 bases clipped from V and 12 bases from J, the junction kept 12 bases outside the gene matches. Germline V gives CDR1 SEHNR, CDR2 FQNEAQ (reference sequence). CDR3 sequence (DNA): TGTGCCAGCAGCTTAAGGTCGCCGCCGGGACAGGGGCAACTGTTTTTT. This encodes CASSLRSPPGQGQLFF. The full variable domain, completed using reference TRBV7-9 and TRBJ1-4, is DTGVSQNPRHKITKRGQNVTFRCDPISEHNRLYWYRQTLGQGPEFLTYFQNEAQLEKSRLLSDRFSAERPKGSFSTLEIQRTEQGDSAMYLCASSLRSPPGQGQLFFGSGTQLSVL.

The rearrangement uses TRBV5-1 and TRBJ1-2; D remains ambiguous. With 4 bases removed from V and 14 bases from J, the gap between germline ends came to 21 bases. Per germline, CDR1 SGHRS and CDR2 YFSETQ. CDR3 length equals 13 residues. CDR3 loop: CASSLNSPPHDTF. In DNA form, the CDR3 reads TGCGCCAGCAGCCTCAACTCGCCCCCCCATGATACCTTC. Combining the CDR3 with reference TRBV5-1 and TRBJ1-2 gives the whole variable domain KAGVTQTPRYLIKTRGQQVTLSCSPISGHRSVSWYQQTPGQGLQFLFEYFSETQRNKGNFPGRFSGRQFSNSRSEMNVSTLELGDSALYLCASSLNSPPHDTFGSGTRLTVV.

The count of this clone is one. For the CDR3, the DNA is TGTGCCAGCAGTTTTGGAGGGATTGTCGGTGAGCAGTTCTTC. Translation gives CASSFGGIVGEQFF. The chain recombines TRBV28 with TRBJ2-1; possibly TRBD2 for D (6 bases). The germline V gene has CDR1 MDHEN and CDR2 SYDVKM. This CDR3 is built from 14 residues. Trimming stripped 3 bases from V and 9 bases from J, with 15 bases between. Based on the CDR3 plus reference TRBV28 and TRBJ2-1, the full variable domain is DVKVTQSSRYLVKRTGEKVFLECVQDMDHENMFWYRQDPGLGLRLIYFSYDVKMKEKGDIPEGYSVSREKKERFSLILESASTNQTSMYLCASSFGGIVGEQFFGPGTRLTVL.

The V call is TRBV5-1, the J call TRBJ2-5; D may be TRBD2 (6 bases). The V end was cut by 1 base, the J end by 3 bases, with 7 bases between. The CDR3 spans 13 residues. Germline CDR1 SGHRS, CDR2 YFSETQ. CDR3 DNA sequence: TGCGCCAGCAGCTTGTGGGGGGAAGAGACCCAGTACTTC. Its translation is CASSLWGEETQYF.

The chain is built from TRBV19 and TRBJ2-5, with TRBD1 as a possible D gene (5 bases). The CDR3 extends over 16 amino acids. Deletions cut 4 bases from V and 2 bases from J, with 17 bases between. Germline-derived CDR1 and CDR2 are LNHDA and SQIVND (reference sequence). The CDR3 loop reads CASSSAPARAQETQYF. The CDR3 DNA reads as TGTGCCAGTAGTAGCGCGCCGGCCAGGGCACAAGAGACCCAGTACTTC.

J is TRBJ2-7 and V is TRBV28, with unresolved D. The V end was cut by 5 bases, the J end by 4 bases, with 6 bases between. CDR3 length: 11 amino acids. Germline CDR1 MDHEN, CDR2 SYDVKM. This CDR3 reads CASSAWYEQYF. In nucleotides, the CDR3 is TGTGCCAGCAGTGCATGGTACGAGCAGTACTTC.

CDR3 amino acids: CASSSDYYEQYF. CDR3 sequence (DNA): TGTGCCAGCAGCTCGGACTATTACGAGCAGTACTTC. The chain has TRBV7-9 and TRBJ2-7, with TRBD2 as a possible D gene (6 bases). Trimming pared 4 bases from V and 4 bases from J, leaving 8 bases between. Germline CDR1 reads SEHNR; CDR2 reads FQNEAQ (reference sequence). The CDR3 has 12 amino acids.

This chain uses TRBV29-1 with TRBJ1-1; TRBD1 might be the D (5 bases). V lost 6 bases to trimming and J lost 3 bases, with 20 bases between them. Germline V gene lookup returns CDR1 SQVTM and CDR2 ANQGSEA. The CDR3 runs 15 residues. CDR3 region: CSVEPTAGRHTEAFF. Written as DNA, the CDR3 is TGCAGCGTCGAACCAACGGCAGGGAGACACACTGAAGCTTTCTTT.

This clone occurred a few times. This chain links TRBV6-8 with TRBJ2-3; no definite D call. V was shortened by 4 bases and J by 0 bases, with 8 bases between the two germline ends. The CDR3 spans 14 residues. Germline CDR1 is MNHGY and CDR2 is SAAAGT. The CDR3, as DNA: TGTGCCAGCAGTTCCCACTTTAGCACAGATACGCAGTATTTT. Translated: CASSSHFSTDTQYF.

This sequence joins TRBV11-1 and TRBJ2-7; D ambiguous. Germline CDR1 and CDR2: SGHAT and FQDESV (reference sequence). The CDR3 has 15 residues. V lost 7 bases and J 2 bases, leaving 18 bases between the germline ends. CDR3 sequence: CASTLALDVTYEQYF. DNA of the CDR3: TGTGCCAGCACGCTCGCCCTAGACGTGACCTACGAGCAGTACTTC.

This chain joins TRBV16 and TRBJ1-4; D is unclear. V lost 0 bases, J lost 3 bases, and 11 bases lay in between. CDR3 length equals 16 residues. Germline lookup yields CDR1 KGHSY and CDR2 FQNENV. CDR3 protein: CASSQSWGSSNEKLFF. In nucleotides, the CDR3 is TGTGCCAGCAGCCAATCGTGGGGATCGTCTAATGAAAAACTGTTTTTT.

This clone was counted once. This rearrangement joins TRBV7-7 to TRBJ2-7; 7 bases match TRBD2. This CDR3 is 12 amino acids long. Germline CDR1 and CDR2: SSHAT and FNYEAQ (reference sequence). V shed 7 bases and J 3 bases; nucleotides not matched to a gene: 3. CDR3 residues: CASTAGSYEQYF. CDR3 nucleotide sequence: TGTGCCAGCACAGCGGGAAGCTACGAGCAGTACTTC.

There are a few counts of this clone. CDR3 bases: TGTGCCAGCACAGGGGGGAAGGGCAATCAGCCCCAGCATTTT. This translates into CASTGGKGNQPQHF. This sequence joins TRBV27 and TRBJ1-5; 7 nucleotides agree with TRBD1. The J segment lost 2 bases and the V segment lost 7 bases, leaving 5 bases of the junction unmatched. Looked up from germline, CDR1 is MNHEY and CDR2 is SMNVEV (reference sequence). The CDR3 runs 14 residues.

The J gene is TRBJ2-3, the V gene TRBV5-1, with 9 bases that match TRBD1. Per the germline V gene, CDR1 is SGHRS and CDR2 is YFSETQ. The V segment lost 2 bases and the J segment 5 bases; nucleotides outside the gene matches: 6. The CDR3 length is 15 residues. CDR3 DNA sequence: TGCGCCAGCAGCTTCTTGGACAGGGGTGAAGATACGCAGTATTTT. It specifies CASSFLDRGEDTQYF.